This record looks at one TCR beta chain sequence and its context. Its antigen remains unidentified. Germline values: CDR1 SGDLS, CDR2 YYNGEE. The length of the CDR3 is 16 residues. J gave up 7 bases and V 4 bases, and 10 bases lay outside the gene matches. Second-dose intervals of approximately 4 or approximately 12 weeks were pooled. Assay: immunoSEQ multiplex PCR; the TCRdb copy retains only in-frame clones and omits some. The sample has some 180,000 clones, about 89% seen once. This sample is part of a study of T cell responses to AZD1222 COVID-19 vaccine. Whole-study results and caveats: Spike regions recognized by vaccine-associated CD4 TCRs spanned the protein, led by 160-218 and 743-854. Close to half of all spike-specific TCRs reportedly target regions of the variants that are unmutated. In all cases, repertoires were sampled only after the peak T cell response.

Sequenced here: peripheral blood, sampled 28 days after the second AZD1222 dose. This chain uses TRBV9 with TRBJ2-1; 11 bases align to TRBD2. This receptor was obtained from an adult who received the AZD1222 COVID-19 vaccine. The CDR3: CASSSSLAGGGNEQFF. The DNA of the CDR3 is TGTGCCAGCAGCTCTAGTCTAGCGGGGGGAGGGAATGAGCAGTTCTTC.